The clone carrying this TCR beta chain was counted at least ten times. Its specificity is not known. Between the trimmed V and J ends, which lost 5 bases and 1 base, there was a span of 11 bases. Germline CDR1 reads LNHDA; CDR2 reads SQIVND (reference sequence). This CDR3 is built from 14 residues. The sample is drawn from a study of liver allograft versus peripheral blood T cells. Study-level information: Comparative analysis was performed on T cell receptor repertoires from transplanted livers and from recipients' peripheral blood.

Study-wide results and caveats: Intragraft liver T cell receptor repertoires reportedly differed from peripheral blood repertoires.

TCRdb re-analysed the reads in MiXCR, keeping a single row per CDR3 protein. The table records around 5,200 distinct CDR3 sequences, around a sixth of them present only once. This receptor was taken from a human patient who had a liver transplant. Certain T cells may be donor cells from the graft. The chain links TRBV19 to TRBJ1-1, with unresolved D. The chain's CDR3 is CASSLYQRNTEAFF. DNA of the CDR3: TGTGCCAGTAGTCTCTACCAACGGAACACTGAAGCTTTCTTT.